These 32 T cell receptor beta chains share one sample of origin, sequenced in a study of blood T cell repertoires in COVID-19. TCRdb keeps only in-frame clones here, not all; method: immunoSEQ multiplex PCR. The data contain 150,000 to 200,000 clones, roughly 83% of them seen just once; the ten biggest clones take up approximately 5.3%. The sequencing input was PBMCs or T cells enriched from blood (not recorded which). The origin of the receptors is a man in his 70s who had been exposed to COVID-19.

CDR3 loop: CASKSPRDTEAFF. CDR3 DNA: TGTGCCAGCAAATCTCCCCGGGACACTGAAGCTTTCTTT. The V call is TRBV28, the J call TRBJ1-1; D not certain. The CDR3 loop spans 13 amino acids. In germline, CDR1 is MDHEN, CDR2 SYDVKM. V was cut by 7 bases and J by 3 bases, with 12 bases left in between. Full variable domain (missing parts from reference TRBV28 and TRBJ1-1): DVKVTQSSRYLVKRTGEKVFLECVQDMDHENMFWYRQDPGLGLRLIYFSYDVKMKEKGDIPEGYSVSREKKERFSLILESASTNQTSMYLCASKSPRDTEAFFGQGTRLTVV.

V usage is TRBV15 and J usage is TRBJ2-7; no reliable D call. The CDR3 runs 14 residues. V gave up 6 bases and J gave up 0 bases, with 12 bases separating them. Germline V gene sequence: CDR1 LNHNV, CDR2 YYDKDF (reference sequence). In DNA form, the CDR3 reads TGTGCCACCAGACAGAGTATAACCTCCTACGAGCAGTACTTC. This encodes CATRQSITSYEQYF.

The chain combines TRBV6-1 with TRBJ2-1; D is unresolved. The V gene lost 3 bases and the J gene lost 8 bases, with 17 bases spanning the gap. Looked up from germline, CDR1 is MNHNS and CDR2 is SASEGT. This CDR3 is built from 15 residues. DNA of the CDR3: TGTGCCAGCAGTGAGCGCGCCCTCCCATCCGATGAGCAGTTCTTC. Translating gives CASSERALPSDEQFF.

The chain joins TRBV5-1 to TRBJ1-6; 8 positions agree with TRBD1. The CDR3 covers 14 residues. The germline V gene has CDR1 SGHRS and CDR2 YFSETQ. With V trimmed by 4 bases and J by 11 bases, 8 bases remained unmatched. The CDR3 nucleotides are TGCGCCAGCAGCCTGGACAGGGCGGTTGCACCCCTCCACTTT. Translated: CASSLDRAVAPLHF.

Only a few counts were recorded for this clone. The chain is built from TRBV6-5 and TRBJ1-2; tentatively, D is TRBD1 (6 bases). The CDR3 spans 11 residues. CDR1 MNHEY and CDR2 SVGAGI come from the germline V gene. V was clipped by 5 bases and J by 7 bases, with 8 bases between them. The CDR3 sequence is CASSNRVGYTF. CDR3 bases: TGTGCCAGCAGTAACAGGGTTGGCTACACCTTC.

The chain employs TRBV4-1 and TRBJ1-6; TRBD1 matches at 8 bases. The CDR3 runs 15 residues. CDR1 MGHRA and CDR2 YSYEKL come from the germline V gene. The ends lost 4 bases at V and 8 bases at J; junction bases unmatched: 7. The CDR3 region has the DNA TGCGCCAGCAGCCTTGGACAGGGACAATATTCACCCCTCCACTTT. Its protein product is CASSLGQGQYSPLHF.

The V gene is TRBV15, the J gene TRBJ1-1; TRBD1 might be the D (5 bases). Germline V gene sequence: CDR1 LNHNV, CDR2 YYDKDF (reference sequence). The CDR3 covers 13 residues. Trimming left V 4 bases short and J 5 bases short, with 11 bases between. The CDR3: CATSTHRSTEAFF. Written as DNA, the CDR3 is TGTGCCACCAGCACCCACAGGTCTACTGAAGCTTTCTTT.

The chain joins TRBV10-3 to TRBJ2-7; a weak D match, TRBD1 (6 bases). CDR1 and CDR2 from the germline V gene are ENHRY and SYGVKD. Trimming stripped 2 bases from V and 5 bases from J, with 19 bases between. This CDR3 is built from 16 residues. The CDR3 spells CAISEPATGISHEQYF. The CDR3 nucleotides read TGTGCCATCAGTGAGCCAGCGACAGGAATTTCCCACGAGCAGTACTTC.

The chain joins TRBV27 to TRBJ2-7, with 9 bases aligning to TRBD1. Trimming took 0 bases from V and 5 from J; bases not matched to a gene: 5. CDR1 is MNHEY, CDR2 SMNVEV, per germline (reference sequence). The CDR3 has 15 residues. The CDR3 DNA reads as TGTGCCAGCAGTTTATCGAACAGGGGGCTAGACGAGCAGTACTTC. Protein sequence: CASSLSNRGLDEQYF.

The chain uses TRBV7-2 and TRBJ1-2; D may be TRBD1 (6 bases). V was shortened by 6 bases and J by 2 bases, with 10 bases between the two germline ends. This CDR3 is built from 13 residues. The germline V gene has CDR1 SGHTA and CDR2 FQGNSA. The CDR3 coding sequence is TGTGCCAGCAGACAGGGAGCAAACTATGGCTACACCTTC. Translation: CASRQGANYGYTF.

This clone was seen once. This chain joins TRBV3-1 (or the pseudogene TRBV3-2) and TRBJ2-3; 10 nucleotides line up with TRBD2. Germline V gene sequence: CDR1 LGHDT, CDR2 YNNKEL (reference sequence). CDR3 size: 16 residues. The ends lost 5 bases at V and 4 bases at J; junction bases unmatched: 9. Here the CDR3 reads CASSTRGSGGPDTQYF. The CDR3, as DNA: TGTGCCAGCAGCACCCGGGGTAGCGGGGGGCCAGATACGCAGTATTTT.

V usage is TRBV6-5 and J usage is TRBJ1-2; D is ambiguous. The length of the CDR3 is 15 residues. V was pared by 1 base and J by 7 bases, with 16 bases between. The germline CDR1 and CDR2 sequences are MNHEY and SVGAGI. CDR3 sequence (DNA): TGTGCCAGCAGTTACTATAACACGCCCGGGAGTGGCTACACCTTC. Its translation: CASSYYNTPGSGYTF.

The chain employs TRBV30 and TRBJ2-3, with 8 bases matching TRBD2. Germline assignment: CDR1 GTSNPN and CDR2 SVGIG (reference sequence). With V trimmed by 4 bases and J by 2 bases, 8 bases remained unmatched. This CDR3 region has 15 residues. For the CDR3, the DNA is TGTGCCTGGAACCGGGAGGGGGGGAACACAGATACGCAGTATTTT. Its translation is CAWNREGGNTDTQYF.

This chain uses TRBV7-6 with TRBJ2-7, with D possibly being TRBD2 (6 bases). The CDR3 has 17 residues. Per germline, CDR1 SGHVS and CDR2 FNYEAQ. V lost 5 bases, J lost 3 bases, and 23 bases lay in between. The CDR3 reads CASSPTTGTSTLYEQYF. The CDR3 nucleotides read TGTGCCAGCAGCCCCACAACCGGGACTTCGACCCTCTACGAGCAGTACTTC.

V usage is TRBV4-3 and J usage is TRBJ1-5, with TRBD1 as a possible D gene (6 bases). The CDR3 contains 21 residues. V dropped 0 bases and J dropped 0 bases, with 24 bases sitting between them. The germline V gene encodes CDR1 LGHNA and CDR2 YSLEER. CDR3 nucleotide sequence: TGCGCCAGCAGCCAAGACCGGATTGGACAGTCCGGGACCACTAGCAATCAGCCCCAGCATTTT. It is translated as CASSQDRIGQSGTTSNQPQHF.

The V call is TRBV19, the J call TRBJ1-4; D ambiguous. Per the germline V gene, CDR1 is LNHDA and CDR2 is SQIVND (reference sequence). Trimming took 4 bases from V and 0 from J, leaving 9 bases between them. CDR3 length: 15 amino acids. The CDR3: CASSTAEATNEKLFF. CDR3 bases: TGTGCCAGTAGTACGGCGGAGGCAACTAATGAAAAACTGTTTTTT.

This clone was seen only once. The chain uses TRBV7-2 and TRBJ1-1; D gene ambiguous. The length of the CDR3 is 14 residues. Germline CDR1 and CDR2: SGHTA and FQGNSA. Trimming stripped 1 base from V and 4 bases from J, with 10 bases between. The CDR3, as DNA: TGTGCCAGCAGCTTAGAATTCAGTGGCACTGAAGCTTTCTTT. It translates to CASSLEFSGTEAFF.

The gene calls are TRBV14 and TRBJ2-1; 10 bases align to TRBD1. The junction had 12 bases not matched to a gene; V was cut back by 9 bases and J by 4 bases. Germline assignment: CDR1 SGHDN and CDR2 FVKESK. The CDR3 spans 16 residues. CDR3 nucleotide sequence: TGTGCCAGAAGACAGGGGGCGAAGGTCAGTTACAATGAGCAGTTCTTC. Translation: CARRQGAKVSYNEQFF.

CDR3 in DNA: TGTGCCAGCAGCTACGGACAGGACCCCTACGAGCAGTACTTC. It translates to CASSYGQDPYEQYF. This chain uses TRBV5-4 with TRBJ2-7; TRBD1 aligns across 7 bases. Germline V gene data show CDR1 as SGHNT and CDR2 as YYREEE (reference sequence). CDR3 length: 14 amino acids. V gave up 3 bases and J gave up 2 bases; unmatched junction bases: 5.

The rearrangement uses TRBV7-6 and TRBJ1-5, with 7 positions matching TRBD1. The CDR3 consists of 13 residues. Germline trimming cut 6 bases from V and 13 bases from J; bases unmatched to any gene: 12. Germline CDR1 and CDR2: SGHVS and FNYEAQ. The CDR3 spells CASSLQGTALQHF. CDR3 DNA: TGTGCCAGCAGTCTTCAAGGGACAGCTTTACAGCATTTT.

This sequence joins TRBV4-1 and TRBJ1-5; 7 nucleotides agree with TRBD1. This CDR3 is built from 15 residues. The V segment lost 6 bases and the J segment 0 bases; nucleotides outside the gene matches: 5. Germline V gene data show CDR1 as MGHRA and CDR2 as YSYEKL. This chain's CDR3 is CASSQTGTSNQPQHF. CDR3 bases: TGCGCCAGCAGTCAGACAGGGACTAGCAATCAGCCCCAGCATTTT.

The chain has TRBV12-5 and TRBJ1-5; D perhaps matches TRBD1 (5 bases). The germline V gene encodes CDR1 LGHNT and CDR2 FRNRAP. V was trimmed by 7 bases and J by 5 bases, leaving 12 bases between them. This CDR3 region has 13 residues. The CDR3 DNA reads TGTGCTAGTGCCCTCGGGGGGGATCAGCCCCAGCATTTT. Translated, it gives CASALGGDQPQHF.

The V gene is TRBV19, the J gene TRBJ1-1; D gene unclear. The CDR3 contains 14 residues. The V end lost 1 base, the J end lost 5 bases, and 11 bases lay between the germline ends. The germline V gene has CDR1 LNHDA and CDR2 SQIVND (reference sequence). The CDR3 bases are TGTGCCAGTAGTATAGGGGTGGGGAGTACTGAAGCTTTCTTT. This codes for CASSIGVGSTEAFF.

The V and J genes are TRBV7-2 and TRBJ2-7, with 8 bases fitting TRBD2. Germline V CDR1 and CDR2: SGHTA, FQGNSA. The CDR3 length is 15 residues. The J segment lost 6 bases and the V segment lost 1 base, leaving 8 bases of the junction unmatched. CDR3 DNA: TGTGCCAGCAGCTTAGTGGCGGGAGGCACCAGCGAGCAGTACTTC. It specifies CASSLVAGGTSEQYF. Drawing the rest from reference TRBV7-2 and TRBJ2-7, the complete variable domain is GAGVSQSPSNKVTEKGKDVELRCDPISGHTALYWYRQSLGQGLEFLIYFQGNSAPDKSGLPSDRFSAERTGGSVSTLTIQRTQQEDSAVYLCASSLVAGGTSEQYFGPGTRLTVT.

The gene calls are TRBV29-1 and TRBJ1-1; perhaps TRBD1 as D (6 bases). V was trimmed by 5 bases and J by 0 bases, leaving 10 bases between them. The CDR3 covers 13 residues. Per germline, CDR1 SQVTM and CDR2 ANQGSEA. The DNA of the CDR3 is TGCAGCGTTTGCAGGGGTCTGAACACTGAAGCTTTCTTT. The encoded protein is CSVCRGLNTEAFF.

This chain connects TRBV7-2 to TRBJ2-7; 12 bases are a match to TRBD1. The V gene end was trimmed by 0 bases and the J gene end by 2 bases; junction bases not matched to a gene: 2. From germline, CDR1 is SGHTA and CDR2 FQGNSA. The CDR3 consists of 16 residues. The CDR3 nucleotides are TGTGCCAGCAGCTTAGCGGGACAGGGGGCCACCTACGAGCAGTACTTC. Protein sequence: CASSLAGQGATYEQYF. The full variable domain, completed using reference TRBV7-2 and TRBJ2-7, is GAGVSQSPSNKVTEKGKDVELRCDPISGHTALYWYRQSLGQGLEFLIYFQGNSAPDKSGLPSDRFSAERTGGSVSTLTIQRTQQEDSAVYLCASSLAGQGATYEQYFGPGTRLTVT.

This chain uses TRBV9 with TRBJ2-3; 8 bases are shared with TRBD2. With 4 bases clipped from V and 5 bases from J, the junction kept 12 bases outside the gene matches. The CDR3 runs to 16 residues. Germline assignment: CDR1 SGDLS and CDR2 YYNGEE. This CDR3 reads CASSPWPGGPGDTQYF. Here the CDR3 DNA reads TGTGCCAGCAGCCCTTGGCCGGGAGGGCCAGGAGATACGCAGTATTTT.

The chain employs TRBV7-6 and TRBJ1-3, with D tentatively TRBD1 (5 bases). V was clipped by 5 bases and J by 0 bases, with 11 bases between them. Germline V gene lookup returns CDR1 SGHVS and CDR2 FNYEAQ. This CDR3 comprises 15 residues. CDR3 sequence: CASSPFDSSGNTIYF. Written as DNA, the CDR3 is TGTGCCAGCAGCCCTTTTGACAGCTCTGGAAACACCATATATTTT.

In this sample, this clone turned up a few times. This chain links TRBV7-2 with TRBJ1-5; the D is unclear. V lost 3 bases, J lost 6 bases, and 9 bases lay in between. Germline loops: CDR1 SGHTA, CDR2 FQGNSA. This CDR3 region has 13 residues. CDR3 residues: CASSFDVSQPQHF. In nucleotides, the CDR3 is TGTGCCAGCAGCTTCGATGTCAGTCAGCCCCAGCATTTT. Full variable domain (outside the CDR3, taken from reference TRBV7-2 and TRBJ1-5): GAGVSQSPSNKVTEKGKDVELRCDPISGHTALYWYRQSLGQGLEFLIYFQGNSAPDKSGLPSDRFSAERTGGSVSTLTIQRTQQEDSAVYLCASSFDVSQPQHFGDGTRLSIL.

The gene calls are TRBV7-2 and TRBJ1-3; no definite D call. Germline CDR1 and CDR2: SGHTA and FQGNSA. This CDR3 comprises 12 residues. V gave up 5 bases and J gave up 9 bases, with 11 bases separating them. The CDR3 protein is CASSTDGSTIYF. The CDR3 bases are TGTGCCAGCAGCACAGATGGCAGCACCATATATTTT.

The chain links TRBV28 to TRBJ1-2; D possibly corresponds to TRBD1 (6 bases). The CDR3 has 13 amino acids. CDR1 and CDR2 from the germline V gene are MDHEN and SYDVKM. The V gene lost 5 bases and the J gene lost 7 bases, with 14 bases spanning the gap. The CDR3 DNA follows: TGTGCCAGCAGTCCGACAGGTCCCATTGGCTACACCTTC. Protein sequence: CASSPTGPIGYTF.

This clone was seen just once. The chain uses TRBV5-4 and TRBJ2-5; the match to TRBD1 covers 9 bases. The J segment lost 5 bases and the V segment lost 5 bases, leaving 13 bases of the junction unmatched. Germline V gives CDR1 SGHNT, CDR2 YYREEE (reference sequence). The CDR3 is 16 amino acids. CDR3 nucleotides: TGTGCCAGCAGTCATCCGGGACAGGGTAGGCGGGAGACCCAGTACTTC. Amino acids: CASSHPGQGRRETQYF.